The text below deals with one T cell receptor (beta chain). Its specific antigen is unknown. Qualities for individual bases were not recorded, and no much larger clone is one base off. The sample comes from a study of CD8 T cells in Susac syndrome (dated by TCRdb to between 2018 and 2021). About the study as a whole: The study used repertoire sequencing to test whether antigen drove CD8+ T cell activation and differentiation in Susac syndrome. The clonality of the CD8+ T cell repertoire was compared across over 9 healthy donors, some 14 Susac syndrome patients and about 16 multiple sclerosis patients. Points the paper makes about the study in general: The number of individuals in the TCR sequencing and HLA analysis was acknowledged as relatively small.

RNA was extracted using the RNeasy kit, and roughly 0.45 to 1 microgram was reverse transcribed with random hexamers. TCR beta CDR3 regions were amplified with the immunoSEQ multiplex PCR assay covering 54 Vbeta and 13 Jbeta segments. PCR amplification bias was corrected using a synthetic template baseline for primer optimization and computational correction. Turning to the authors' computational methods: Only productive sequences were kept, with reads annotated to V, D and J genes according to IMGT and analyzed in immunoSEQ Analyzer. Clonality was calculated as one minus the Shannon entropy normalized by log2 of the number of productive unique sequences. Public and private clones were assessed among the 100 most prevalent clones of each patient and control. Clones were defined as Susac-specific if absent from the healthy and MS cohorts, from some 1,000 published viral clones and from other ImmuneACCESS disease sequences. TCRdb reprocessing: public reads trimmed at Q25 with fastp, clones called with MiXCR, in-frame beta chains kept. Every CDR3 protein is listed once, alongside the most common genes and DNA of its rows. The V and J calls and clone size come from TCRdb's table, not from the authors' own analysis. The sample has 27,000 or so distinct CDR3 sequences on record, 94% of them singletons. The ten most abundant clones make up about 0.27% of the sample.

Peripheral blood CD8+ and CD4+ T cells from healthy donors, Susac syndrome patients and multiple sclerosis patients were profiled using high-throughput TCR beta sequencing. Healthy donors were included as age- and sex-matched controls. Bulk CD8+ and CD4+ T cells were purified by magnetic negative isolation, while CD8+ TEMRA cells were enriched using FACS. Blood was drawn into EDTA tubes, processed within 24 hours, and PBMCs were isolated by density gradient centrifugation. PBMCs intended for TCR sequencing were frozen in liquid nitrogen and were later thawed in a 37 degrees C water bath. A purity of at least 90% was achieved for sorted or isolated CD4+, CD8+ and CD8+ TEMRA cells. V and J lose 3 bases and 5 bases, and a span of 6 bases separates them. The germline V gene (reference sequence) gives CDR1 as SEHNR and CDR2 as FQNEAQ. Taken from cysteine to phenylalanine, the CDR3 has 12 residues. The entry retains the CDR3 DNA only, 36 bases that are in frame from base 1.

The TCR originated in a human donor in good health. Sequenced sample: CD8+ T cells from PBMCs. The rearranged segments are TRBV7-9 and TRBJ2-3; the D gene remains uncertain. The CDR3 reads CASSFVIDTQYF. The sequenced DNA is TGTGCCAGCAGCTTTGTGATAGATACGCAGTATTTT.